The clone carrying this T cell receptor beta chain was seen more than once but under ten times. Its antigen is currently unknown. This entry belongs to a study of beta chain features in type 1 diabetes. Overall study results and limits: Sequencing the cDNA could make cells with high TCR expression show up more than they should. A definitive answer on HLA type influencing TCRB rearrangement was not reached here.

Expressed TCRB transcripts were sequenced, since all the RNA that had been isolated was reverse transcribed. Clones were read by immunoSEQ multiplex PCR, and TCRdb kept only the in-frame ones, dropping some. The table has about 250,000 clones, around 14% seen once. Germline assignment: CDR1 LNHDA and CDR2 SQIVND (reference sequence). CDR3 length: 15 amino acids. J lost 1 base, V lost 3 bases, and 5 bases had no gene match. The authors took one heparinised blood draw, averaging about 120 mL, from each donor. Each of the CD4+ naive, central memory, regulatory and stem cell-like memory populations was sorted via CD45RO/CCR7/CD25/CD127/CD95/CD27.

The clonotype was recovered from a woman in her thirties or forties in good health. Sequences were obtained from naive CD4+ T cells from blood. The V gene is TRBV19, the J gene TRBJ1-2, with TRBD1 matching over 7 bases. Here the CDR3 DNA reads TGTGCCAGTAGTATCGGGACAGTGAATAACTATGGCTACACCTTC. Protein: CASSIGTVNNYGYTF.